The rows below give T cell receptor beta chains drawn from one sample of a study of cytomegalovirus exposure and HLA in healthy donors. The protocol was immunoSEQ multiplex PCR, while the TCRdb copy is restricted to in-frame clones and leaves out a portion. This sample has 150,000 to 200,000 clones, with around 79% found just once. What was sequenced was PBMCs. These receptors originate from a woman in her thirties or forties in good health and CMV-seronegative. Both conserved end residues are part of each CDR3. D genes are given only for firm matches. The size entry is marked missing in some rows and otherwise reads once, few, many or a size class.

d_call clone_size j_call v_call cdr3_aa cdr3_nt
NA NA TRBJ1-5 TRBV19 CASSIAWRGNQPQHF TGTGCCAGTAGTATTGCCTGGCGGGGCAATCAGCCCCAGCATTTT
NA NA TRBJ1-3 TRBV6-5 CASGLTGTPGNTIYF TGTGCCAGCGGACTTACGGGAACCCCTGGAAACACCATATATTTT
TRBD2 NA TRBJ2-1 TRBV5-1 CASSLPTSGRISYNEQFF TGCGCCAGCAGCCTACCGACTAGCGGGAGAATCTCCTACAATGAGCAGTTCTTC
NA NA TRBJ1-1 TRBV6-4 CASSGGGGGATTEAFF TGTGCCAGCAGTGGCGGTGGGGGGGGCGCAACCACTGAAGCTTTCTTT
TRBD1 NA TRBJ2-7 TRBV29-1 CSVSIRGQNLEQYF TGCAGCGTAAGTATCCGGGGACAGAACTTGGAGCAGTACTTC
NA NA TRBJ2-7 TRBV28 CASSLSGSGPYEQYF TGTGCCAGCAGTTTATCTGGCAGTGGCCCCTACGAGCAGTACTTC
TRBD2 NA TRBJ2-7 TRBV4-1 CASSQVELADYEQYF TGCGCCAGCAGCCAAGTAGAACTAGCGGATTACGAGCAGTACTTC
NA NA TRBJ1-2 TRBV5-6 CASSLLQGGAHGYTF TGTGCCAGCAGCTTGTTACAGGGTGGGGCGCATGGCTACACCTTC
TRBD1 NA TRBJ2-2 TRBV6-5 CASSRGQGAGELFF TGTGCCAGCAGCCGGGGACAGGGGGCCGGGGAGCTGTTTTTT
TRBD2 NA TRBJ2-1 TRBV28 CASSLLAGSNEQFF TGTGCCAGCAGTTTATTAGCGGGAAGCAATGAGCAGTTCTTC
TRBD1 NA TRBJ1-2 TRBV4-3 CASSQGTGGLGGYTF TGCGCCAGCAGCCAAGGGACAGGGGGGCTTGGTGGCTACACCTTC
TRBD1 NA TRBJ1-3 TRBV6-1 CASKTGPGNTIYF TGTGCCAGCAAGACAGGGCCCGGAAACACCATATATTTT
TRBD1 NA TRBJ1-2 TRBV5-6 CASSDRDRNYGYTF TGTGCCAGCAGCGACAGGGACAGAAACTATGGCTACACCTTC
TRBD1 NA TRBJ2-7 TRBV27 CASSLLAGGYEQYF TGTGCCAGCAGTTTACTCGCAGGGGGCTACGAGCAGTACTTC
TRBD1 NA TRBJ1-2 TRBV5-1 CASNRGYYGYTF TGCGCCAGCAACAGGGGCTACTATGGCTACACCTTC
TRBD1 NA TRBJ2-1 TRBV29-1 CSVPTGGEQFF TGCAGCGTTCCGACAGGGGGGGAGCAGTTCTTC
TRBD1 NA TRBJ1-3 TRBV2 CASKPDRLSGNTIYF TGTGCCAGCAAACCGGACAGGCTCTCTGGAAACACCATATATTTT
TRBD1 once TRBJ2-2 TRBV28 CASGRQGGAGELFF TGTGCCAGCGGAAGACAGGGGGGGGCCGGGGAGCTGTTTTTT